A selection of T cell receptor beta chains follows, all from one sample in a study of human T cells and chemical hapten exposure. MiXCR, applied by TCRdb to the RACE reads, yields one record per CDR3 protein. The sample has 80,000 to 95,000 distinct CDR3 sequences, 11% seen once. Material: whole blood, obtained in connection with sensitization to the hapten diphenylcyclopropenone (DPC). These receptors all come from a man between 18 and 35 years old with alopecia areata. Some clones in this sample may be carry-over from other donors' samples. CDR3s include the opening cysteine and the closing phenylalanine or tryptophan. D genes are given only for firm matches. The size of a clone is reported for some rows only, either as once, few or many, or as a class for expanded clones.

clone_size | j_call | v_call | d_call | cdr3_aa | cdr3_nt
few | TRBJ1-3 | TRBV2 | NA | CASSEEGGSGNTIYF | TGTGCCAGCAGTGAAGAGGGGGGGTCTGGAAACACCATATATTTT
NA | TRBJ1-1 | TRBV5-6 | NA | CASSLSWNTEAFF | TGTGCCAGCAGCTTGTCCTGGAACACTGAAGCTTTCTTT
many | TRBJ1-1 | TRBV7-9 | TRBD1 | CASSFPAGTGSTEAFF | TGTGCCAGCAGCTTCCCCGCCGGGACAGGGTCCACTGAAGCTTTCTTT
many | TRBJ1-1 | TRBV11-2 | NA | CASSVGFTEAFF | TGTGCCAGCAGCGTAGGGTTCACTGAAGCTTTCTTT
many | TRBJ1-1 | TRBV29-1 | NA | CSVVAGTEAFF | TGCAGCGTGGTGGCCGGCACTGAAGCTTTCTTT
NA | TRBJ1-1 | TRBV9 | NA | CASSLRGATEAFF | TGTGCCAGCAGCCTAAGGGGAGCCACTGAAGCTTTCTTT
few | TRBJ2-1 | TRBV29-1 | NA | CSVFAGPSEQFF | TGCAGCGTTTTCGCGGGGCCGTCTGAGCAGTTCTTC
many | TRBJ2-5 | TRBV2 | NA | CASSGLLASRETQYF | TGTGCCAGCAGTGGACTCCTAGCTTCACGGGAGACCCAGTACTTC
many | TRBJ2-6 | TRBV10-3 | TRBD2 | CAISEPLAGGAHGANVLTF | TGTGCCATCAGTGAGCCGTTAGCGGGGGGTGCGCATGGGGCCAACGTCCTGACTTTC
few | TRBJ1-1 | TRBV11-2 | NA | CASSLMGSEAFF | TGTGCCAGCAGCTTAATGGGGTCTGAAGCTTTCTTT
NA | TRBJ2-7 | TRBV4-1 | NA | CASSPLLDNYEQYF | TGCGCCAGCAGCCCCCTACTTGACAACTACGAGCAGTACTTC
few | TRBJ1-4 | TRBV11-2 | TRBD1 | CASSLEDRGVISNEKLFF | TGTGCCAGCAGCTTAGAGGACAGGGGCGTGATATCTAATGAAAAACTGTTTTTT
many | TRBJ1-3 | TRBV5-6 | NA | CASSRGRHSGNTIYF | TGTGCCAGCAGCCGCGGACGCCACTCTGGAAACACCATATATTTT
many | TRBJ2-2 | TRBV4-3 | NA | CASSQAKSGELFF | TGCGCCAGCAGCCAAGCGAAGTCCGGGGAGCTGTTTTTT
NA | TRBJ1-1 | TRBV28 | NA | CASSREWARNTEAFF | TGTGCCAGCAGTAGAGAGTGGGCCCGGAACACTGAAGCTTTCTTT
NA | TRBJ1-1 | TRBV7-2 | NA | CASSINLGIGFRNTEAFF | TGTGCCAGCAGTATAAACCTTGGGATCGGGTTTCGAAACACTGAAGCTTTCTTT
NA | TRBJ2-2 | TRBV6-2/TRBV6-3 | TRBD2 | CASSYPEVAGTGELFF | TGTGCCAGCAGTTACCCCGAGGTAGCGGGCACCGGGGAGCTGTTTTTT
NA | TRBJ2-1 | TRBV5-1 | TRBD1 | CASSLATGGFNEQFF | TGCGCCAGCAGCTTGGCGACAGGGGGCTTCAATGAGCAGTTCTTC
NA | TRBJ2-7 | TRBV18 | NA | CASSPPQRHLYEQYF | TGTGCCAGCTCACCACCCCAACGACACCTCTACGAGCAGTACTTC
NA | TRBJ1-2 | TRBV12-3/TRBV12-4 | NA | CASRQTSLGYTF | TGTGCCAGCAGACAAACCAGCCTTGGCTACACCTTC
few | TRBJ2-1 | TRBV21-1 | NA | CASSKVSGASYNEQFF | TGTGCCAGCAGCAAAGTCTCCGGGGCCTCCTACAATGAGCAGTTCTTC
NA | TRBJ2-5 | TRBV7-3 | NA | CASSLNGARETQYF | TGTGCCAGCAGCTTAAACGGGGCCCGGGAGACCCAGTACTTC
NA | TRBJ2-1 | TRBV11-2 | TRBD2 | CASSLAGGSNEQFF | TGTGCCAGCAGCCTAGCGGGGGGGTCCAATGAGCAGTTCTTC
NA | TRBJ1-6 | TRBV7-6 | NA | CASSETRGSPLHF | TGTGCCAGCAGCGAAACGCGGGGTTCACCCCTCCACTTT
few | TRBJ1-5 | TRBV20-1 | NA | CSAKGGRGSNQPQHF | TGCAGTGCTAAGGGTGGCAGGGGCAGCAATCAGCCCCAGCATTTT
many | TRBJ1-1 | TRBV6-2/TRBV6-3 | NA | CASSYSAGYMNTEAFF | TGTGCCAGCAGTTATAGCGCAGGGTACATGAACACTGAAGCTTTCTTT
few | TRBJ1-5 | TRBV16 | NA | CASSRQANQPQHF | TGTGCCAGCAGCCGACAGGCTAATCAGCCCCAGCATTTT
few | TRBJ2-5 | TRBV7-3 | TRBD1 | CASKRTGAEETQYF | TGTGCCAGCAAACGGACAGGGGCAGAAGAGACCCAGTACTTC
many | TRBJ1-1 | TRBV7-9 | TRBD1 | CASSLRTGKAFF | TGTGCCAGCAGCTTAAGGACAGGGAAAGCTTTCTTT
NA | TRBJ1-1 | TRBV20-1 | NA | CSAKRTGIPEAFF | TGCAGTGCTAAGAGAACAGGGATCCCTGAAGCTTTCTTT
many | TRBJ2-1 | TRBV18 | NA | CASSPTTTYNEQFF | TGTGCCAGCTCACCAACGACAACCTACAATGAGCAGTTCTTC
few | TRBJ1-2 | TRBV4-3 | NA | CASSQDFVRDLGYTF | TGCGCCAGCAGCCAAGATTTCGTGAGGGACCTGGGTTACACCTTC
many | TRBJ2-5 | TRBV7-6 | NA | CASSLEWGITETQYF | TGTGCCAGCAGCTTAGAGTGGGGTATAACGGAGACCCAGTACTTC
NA | TRBJ1-6 | TRBV3-1 | TRBD1 | CASSQGQGSGSPLHF | TGTGCCAGCAGCCAAGGACAGGGGTCGGGGTCACCCCTCCACTTT